Detailed here is one TCR beta chain. The target antigen is unknown. The sample belongs to a study of CD8+ T cells in alopecia areata. Overall study findings and caveats: Affected lesional scalp, above all in alopecia totalis/universalis, was more clonal than normal scalp. Sharing of TCRs across patients appeared less clear than in mice, possibly for HLA-related reasons.

Reverse transcription of extracted RNA yielded cDNA, which provided the sequencing template. The protocol was immunoSEQ multiplex PCR, while the TCRdb copy is restricted to in-frame clones and leaves out a portion. This sample carries under 70,000 clones, 90% to 97% of them seen once, and the ten largest clones take roughly 25%. The germline CDR1 and CDR2 sequences are LGHNA and YNFKEQ. V lost 0 bases and J 0 bases, leaving 18 bases between the germline ends. The CDR3 loop spans 20 amino acids. The sample here was CD8+ T cells sorted from blood, taken at week 0. This clonotype was sampled from a human donor with alopecia areata. The chain joins TRBV4-2 to TRBJ2-6; TRBD2 might be the D (5 bases). This CDR3 reads CASSQEDVPGYLSGANVLTF. The CDR3 region has the DNA TGTGCCAGCAGCCAAGAAGATGTTCCGGGGTATCTCTCTGGGGCCAACGTCCTGACTTTC.